The clone carrying this T cell receptor beta chain has only one observation. Its antigen is not known. The sample is drawn from a study of cytomegalovirus exposure and HLA in healthy donors. General study points: Overall, about 160 TCR beta chains were annotated as cytomegalovirus-associated.

Sequenced by immunoSEQ multiplex PCR; TCRdb stores in-frame clones only, minus some. The table lists under 95,000 clones, less than 95% of them singletons. Germline V gene lookup returns CDR1 LNHDA and CDR2 SQIVND (reference sequence). The CDR3 sequence is 15 residues long. V lost 0 bases, J lost 4 bases, and 5 bases stayed unmatched. The sequence came from a woman aged 18-30 years in good health and CMV-seropositive. This chain joins TRBV19 and TRBJ2-7, with TRBD2 matching over 8 bases. Sequencing input: PBMCs. CDR3 region: CASSIDSGREYEQYF. The CDR3 region has the DNA TGTGCCAGTAGTATAGACAGCGGGAGAGAATACGAGCAGTACTTC.